These T cell receptor beta chains were read from a single sample in a study of shared clonotypes between healthy human individuals. Sequencing used immunoSEQ multiplex PCR; TCRdb keeps in-frame clones, though not all of them. The sample contains approximately 510,000 clones, about four fifths of which appear only once. The source material was PBMCs. The receptors were gathered from a woman aged 40-49 years in good health. Some clones in this sample may be carry-over from other donors' samples. The CDR3 runs from the conserved cysteine through the conserved F or W. A D gene is named only where the DNA matches it firmly. The listing skips clone size in some rows; elsewhere it reads once, few, many or a size class.

CDR3nt	CDR3aa	v_gene	d_gene	len	j_gene	abundance
TGTGCCAGCTCCCCGGGGGGGGCCGGGGCCGAGCAGTACTTC	CASSPGGAGAEQYF	TRBV18	TRBD2	14	TRBJ2-7	once
TGTGCCAGCAGTTTGGACAGGGGGAATGGCTACACCTTC	CASSLDRGNGYTF	TRBV28	TRBD1	13	TRBJ1-2	few
TGTGCCAGCAGGCATTCTCTAGCGGGCACAGATACGCAGTATTTT	CASRHSLAGTDTQYF	TRBV7-2	TRBD2	15	TRBJ2-3	.
TGTGCCATCAGTGAGTCGGGACAGGGCCGAAATGAAAAACTGTTTTTT	CAISESGQGRNEKLFF	TRBV10-3	TRBD1	16	TRBJ1-4	.
TGTGCCAGCAGGCCCTGGGCTAGCACAGATACGCAGTATTTT	CASRPWASTDTQYF	TRBV2	.	14	TRBJ2-3	.
TGTGCCAGCAGCGTGCCGGGACAGAGCACAGATACGCAGTATTTT	CASSVPGQSTDTQYF	TRBV5-4	TRBD1	15	TRBJ2-3	many
TGTGCCAGCAGCGTACGCCCTCGGAGAGGGGAGGGTTCCACCGGGGAGCTGTTTTTT	CASSVRPRRGEGSTGELFF	TRBV9	TRBD2	19	TRBJ2-2	.
TGTGCCAGCAGCCCCCGGACAGGGGATGGCTACACCTTC	CASSPRTGDGYTF	TRBV7-3	TRBD1	13	TRBJ1-2	.
TGTGCCAGCAGGCCCAGTTACGGAGATCAGCCCCAGCATTTT	CASRPSYGDQPQHF	TRBV28	.	14	TRBJ1-5	.
TGTGCCAGCAGGACAGGGCCTAATGAAAAACTGTTTTTT	CASRTGPNEKLFF	TRBV6-1	TRBD1	13	TRBJ1-4	once
TGTGCCAGCAGTGACTTCGGGGGCAACTATGGCTACACCTTC	CASSDFGGNYGYTF	TRBV25-1	.	14	TRBJ1-2	.
TGCGCCAGCAGCCCCGGGACTAGTAACACCGGGGAGCTGTTTTTT	CASSPGTSNTGELFF	TRBV4-1	TRBD2	15	TRBJ2-2	.
TGCGCCAGCAGCCTGACAGGGAAAGAGACCCAGTACTTC	CASSLTGKETQYF	TRBV5-1	TRBD1	13	TRBJ2-5	.
TGTGCCAGTAGTATACAGAGGCCGGCAACTAATGAAAAACTGTTTTTT	CASSIQRPATNEKLFF	TRBV19	.	16	TRBJ1-4	.
TGTGCCAGCAGTTACTCGGAGAGCACAGATACGCAGTATTTT	CASSYSESTDTQYF	TRBV6-6	.	14	TRBJ2-3	many
TGCAGCGCCAGACAAGGATCCTCTGGAAACACCATATATTTT	CSARQGSSGNTIYF	TRBV29-1	.	14	TRBJ1-3	.
TGTGCCTCCCGCCCCAGGGGAGCAGAAGAGACCCAGTACTTC	CASRPRGAEETQYF	TRBV28	.	14	TRBJ2-5	.
TGTGCCAGCAGCACACTTCTTGGACTAGCGGCTGAGCAGTTCTTC	CASSTLLGLAAEQFF	TRBV21-1	.	15	TRBJ2-1	.
TGCAGCGTTGAACTTGGGAATGGCTACACCTTC	CSVELGNGYTF	TRBV29-1	.	11	TRBJ1-2	.
TGTGCCATCAGTGGGGCAGCAGCAACCAACAATGAGCAGTTCTTC	CAISGAAATNNEQFF	TRBV10-3	.	15	TRBJ2-1	.
TGTGCCAGCAGGATTGCACAGGTGTATCGGGGCTACACCTTC	CASRIAQVYRGYTF	TRBV28	.	14	TRBJ1-2	.
TGTGCCAGCAGCCAAGCCCTCTCCGGGACCCAAAACTATGGCTACACCTTC	CASSQALSGTQNYGYTF	TRBV4-2	.	17	TRBJ1-2	few
TGTGCCAGCAGCCCAGGGGACCGGGAGACCCAGTACTTC	CASSPGDRETQYF	TRBV11-2	.	13	TRBJ2-5	.
TGTGCCAGCAGCTTTACCCTAGTAGGCGAGCAGTTCTTC	CASSFTLVGEQFF	TRBV11-2	.	13	TRBJ2-1	.
TGTGCCAGTGCCTGGGACACGAACACTGAAGCTTTCTTT	CASAWDTNTEAFF	TRBV19	.	13	TRBJ1-1	few
TGTGCTAGTGGTTTGGTACAAGCGGGAGGGCCCGATCAGTACTTC	CASGLVQAGGPDQYF	TRBV12-5	TRBD2	15	TRBJ2-7	.
TGCGCCAGCAGCTTGGAGGCTAGCGGGAGGGCCTTCGGGGAGCTGTTTTTT	CASSLEASGRAFGELFF	TRBV5-1	TRBD2	17	TRBJ2-2	.
TGTGCCTGCGGACCTTCCGGGACCCCACGGAATGAGCAGTTCTTC	CACGPSGTPRNEQFF	TRBV27	.	15	TRBJ2-1	few
TGTGCCAGCAGCGTGGCGACAGGTCCTTCCTACAATGAGCAGTTCTTC	CASSVATGPSYNEQFF	TRBV9	.	16	TRBJ2-1	.
TGCGCCAGCAGCCAAGACCAGGGTGGAAGAGGGGAGCTGTTTTTT	CASSQDQGGRGELFF	TRBV4-1	.	15	TRBJ2-2	.
TGCGCCAGCGGACCAAGCGCAACTAATGAAAAACTGTTTTTT	CASGPSATNEKLFF	TRBV4-1	.	14	TRBJ1-4	.
TGTGCCAGCAGCCTGACAGGAGGAGGGGCAGATACGCAGTATTTT	CASSLTGGGADTQYF	TRBV7-3	.	15	TRBJ2-3	.
TGTGCCAGCAGCTTGGGACAAGAAAAAAACATTCAGTACTTC	CASSLGQEKNIQYF	TRBV7-2	.	14	TRBJ2-4	.
TGTGCCAGCAGCTTAGGGACGGAAGACTACGAGCAGTACTTC	CASSLGTEDYEQYF	TRBV7-6	.	14	TRBJ2-7	.
TGTGCCTGGAACCCCGGGGCAGGGGGTAACGAGCAGTACTTC	CAWNPGAGGNEQYF	TRBV30	TRBD1	14	TRBJ2-7	few
TGTGCCAGTAGTCTACAGGGGGCGGATGGCTACACCTTC	CASSLQGADGYTF	TRBV19	TRBD1	13	TRBJ1-2	.
TGTGCCATTAAGGGGGGGACTAACCAAAACAATGAGCAGTTCTTC	CAIKGGTNQNNEQFF	TRBV10-3	.	15	TRBJ2-1	.
TGTGCCAGCAGCCACTGGCCCTCCGCCTCCTACGAGCAGTACTTC	CASSHWPSASYEQYF	TRBV7-9	.	15	TRBJ2-7	.
TGTGCCAGCGAGAGCCTTTTTGGCTACGAGCAGTACTTC	CASESLFGYEQYF	TRBV6-1	.	13	TRBJ2-7	.
TGTGCCATCACCGGGCGGGAAATTACCGGGGAGCTGTTTTTT	CAITGREITGELFF	TRBV10-3	.	14	TRBJ2-2	once